Detailed here is one T cell receptor beta chain. The antigen this receptor binds is unknown. Qualities for individual bases were not recorded, and no much larger clone is one base off. The data are from a study of shared clonotypes between healthy human individuals (dated by TCRdb to 2019 to 2021). Turning to the overall study: The cohort comprised two women and a few men aged 18 to 49 years. To increase sequencing depth and limit assay-specific biases, different laboratories used diverse techniques to prepare libraries and sequence TCR repertoires. Blood TCR repertoires of several healthy adults were deeply sequenced to estimate repertoire size and the extent of clonotype sharing between individuals. Leukapheresis yielded between about 0.85 and 10 billion PBMCs per donor. For each donor, CD4 naive and CD4 memory were each run on three plates, CD8 naive on two plates, and CD8 memory on one plate.

Study-level results and caveats: Higher generation probabilities were observed for clonotypes shared by all four sorted-subset donors than for non-shared clonotypes. Rarefaction of sorted-subset datasets indicated incomplete sequencing despite the large sequencing depth. Sampling was restricted to blood, and TCR repertoires in tissues likely differ from the TCR repertoires found in blood. The small number of donors limited the genetic and exposure-history diversity represented. When a few donors were compared, the shared fraction of clonotypes was around 5.1% for naive CD4, about 4% for naive CD8, more than 2% for memory CD4, and under 0.5% for memory CD8. Pairwise subsampling led to the expectation that sequencing depth would affect the degree of clonotype sharing among donors. Naive subsets generally had larger estimated clonotype richness than memory subsets.

V trim: 5 bases; J trim: 3 bases; unmatched bases: 7. The germline V gene specifies SGHRS as CDR1 and YFSETQ as CDR2. Measured from the cysteine to the phenylalanine, the CDR3 is 15 residues long. Only CDR3 DNA is held: 45 bases, read in frame from base 1. TCR CDR3 regions were amplified from genomic DNA by multiplex PCR using the deep immunoSEQ assay. Extracted genomic DNA from each cell subset was spread evenly across all wells of several immunoSEQ 96-well plates, with each plate serving as a replicate. For sorted subsets, each replicate PCR was loaded with 200 ng genomic DNA, equivalent to 25,000 to 30,000 T cell genomes. The purified libraries were quantified using a Qubit 3.0 fluorometer, sized with a Bioanalyzer 2100, and then quantified again using the KAPA Library Quantification kit. Every immunoSEQ 96-well plate was sequenced on a dedicated single-read 150-cycle Illumina NextSeq 550 flow cell. From the authors' description of their analysis: Because only junctional sequences without quality scores were contained in the immunoSEQ output, filtering matching that applied to full-length reads could not be performed. To assign V/J genes and CDR3, sequences were annotated using PyIR, a Python wrapper for IgBLAST v1.9, with IMGT germline references. Reads were filtered out if the reads had weak V/J assignments (E-value above 1e-6), no CDR3, stop codons, out-of-frame junctions, or ambiguous translated residues. A V3J clonotype was defined by an identical inferred V gene, J gene, and CDR3 amino acid sequence. Percentage overlap between repertoires was computed as shared unique clonotypes divided by the size of the smaller repertoire. RTK rarefaction, the Chao1 estimator, and Recon v2.1 estimates of unobserved clonotypes were used to assess repertoire richness. For all TCRbeta clonotypes obtained by the gDNA method from a few donors, generation probabilities were computed with OLGA. TCRdb provides this immuneACCESS table in a form limited to in-frame rearrangements. Some clones are lacking; in checked studies, under half of them reflect an unresolved V gene, and why the rest are absent is not known. That table supplies the V and J calls and clone size; D and trimming were determined from the DNA. This sample has about 1 million clones in its table, and roughly 80% of those were observed once. The ten top clones hold approximately 1.3% of the sample.

Healthy HIV-negative adults with no recently reported acute infections or vaccinations were included as donors. All donors were Caucasian adults living in Nashville, Tennessee, USA. Magnetic negative selection was used to enrich CD4+ T cells, after which naive cells were positively selected on CD45RA and the negative fraction became the memory subset. Blood was obtained by leukapheresis, after which PBMCs were separated by Ficoll-Histopaque density gradient centrifugation and cryopreserved in liquid nitrogen vapor phase. Analytical flow cytometry was used to check the purity and quantity of every magnetically sorted T cell population. Genomic DNA was isolated from each sorted fraction and quantified by UV absorbance on a Nanodrop 2000c.

Sequencing input: memory CD4+ T cells sorted from blood. In the paper's terms, the cell subset or site label means: CD45RA-negative fraction. The clonotype comes from a man between 18 and 29 years old in good health. Rearrangement joined TRBV5-1 to TRBJ1-2, with 10 junctional bases fitting TRBD1. Read as DNA, the sequence is TGCGCCAGCAGGTCGGGACAGGGGCGCCACTATGGCTACACCTTC. This translates into CASRSGQGRHYGYTF.